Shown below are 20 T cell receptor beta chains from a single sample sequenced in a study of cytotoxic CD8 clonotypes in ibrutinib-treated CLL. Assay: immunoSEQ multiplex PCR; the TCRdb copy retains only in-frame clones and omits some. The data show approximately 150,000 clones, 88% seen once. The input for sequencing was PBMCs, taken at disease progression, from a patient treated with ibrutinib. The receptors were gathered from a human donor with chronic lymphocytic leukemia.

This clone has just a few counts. CDR3 bases: TGTGCCAGCAACAATGGACAGGGTTTGAACACTGAAGCTTTCTTT. It yields the protein CASNNGQGLNTEAFF. The chain employs TRBV7-9 and TRBJ1-1; 8 bases agree with TRBD1. The CDR3 has 15 amino acids. V shed 7 bases, J shed 0 bases, and the junction held 7 bases outside the gene matches. CDR1 is SEHNR and CDR2 is FQNEAQ in the germline V gene (reference sequence).

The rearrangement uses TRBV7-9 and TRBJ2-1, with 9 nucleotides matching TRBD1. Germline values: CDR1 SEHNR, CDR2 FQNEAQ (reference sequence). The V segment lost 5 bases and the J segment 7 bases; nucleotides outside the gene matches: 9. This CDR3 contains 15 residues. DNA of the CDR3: TGTGCCAGCAGCAGTGGACAGGGGAGGTTTAATGAGCAGTTCTTC. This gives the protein CASSSGQGRFNEQFF.

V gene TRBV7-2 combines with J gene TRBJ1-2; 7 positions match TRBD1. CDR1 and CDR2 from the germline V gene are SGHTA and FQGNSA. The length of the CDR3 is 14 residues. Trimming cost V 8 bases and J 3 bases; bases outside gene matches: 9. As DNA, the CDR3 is TGTGCCAGCTCGACAATAGACAGGGACTATGGCTACACCTTC. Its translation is CASSTIDRDYGYTF.

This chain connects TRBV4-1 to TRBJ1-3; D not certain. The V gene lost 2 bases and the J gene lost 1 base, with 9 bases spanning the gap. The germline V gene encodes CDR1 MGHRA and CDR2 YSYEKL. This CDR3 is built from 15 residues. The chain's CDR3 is CASSQRDGSGNTIYF. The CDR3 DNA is TGCGCCAGCAGCCAACGCGACGGATCTGGAAACACCATATATTTT.

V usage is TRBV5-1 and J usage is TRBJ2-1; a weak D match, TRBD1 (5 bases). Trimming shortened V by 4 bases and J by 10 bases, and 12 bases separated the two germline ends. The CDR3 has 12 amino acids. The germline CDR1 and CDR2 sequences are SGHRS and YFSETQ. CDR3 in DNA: TGCGCCAGCAGCGATTATGGACAAGAGCAGTTCTTC. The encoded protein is CASSDYGQEQFF.

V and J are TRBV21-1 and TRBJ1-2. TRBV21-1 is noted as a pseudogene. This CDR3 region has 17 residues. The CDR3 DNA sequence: TGTGCCAGCAGCAAACCCCATTTCGAGGGCGCGGACGGTGGCTACACCTTC. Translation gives CASSKPHFEGADGGYTF.

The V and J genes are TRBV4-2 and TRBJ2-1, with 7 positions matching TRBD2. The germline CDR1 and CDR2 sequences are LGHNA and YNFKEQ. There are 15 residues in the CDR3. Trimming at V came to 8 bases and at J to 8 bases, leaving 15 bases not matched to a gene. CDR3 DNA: TGTGCCAGCCACCGCAGGGAGGGCTCGGATTATGAGCAGTTCTTC. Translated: CASHRREGSDYEQFF.

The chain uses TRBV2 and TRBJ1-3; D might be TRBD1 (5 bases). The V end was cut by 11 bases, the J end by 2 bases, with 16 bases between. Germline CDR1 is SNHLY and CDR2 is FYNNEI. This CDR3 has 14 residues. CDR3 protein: CASPAGVAGNTIYF. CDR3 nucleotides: TGTGCCTCCCCCGCGGGGGTAGCTGGAAACACCATATATTTT.

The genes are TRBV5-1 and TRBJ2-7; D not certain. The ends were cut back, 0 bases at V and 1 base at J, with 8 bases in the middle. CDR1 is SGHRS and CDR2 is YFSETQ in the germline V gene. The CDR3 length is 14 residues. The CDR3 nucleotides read TGCGCCAGCAGCTTGGGAGTCCCATCCTACGAGCAGTACTTC. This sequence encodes CASSLGVPSYEQYF.

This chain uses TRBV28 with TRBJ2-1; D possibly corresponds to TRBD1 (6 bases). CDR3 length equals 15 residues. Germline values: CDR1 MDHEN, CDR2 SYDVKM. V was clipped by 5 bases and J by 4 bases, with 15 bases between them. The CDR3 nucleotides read TGTGCCAGCAGTCTGGAACAGGGACAATACAATGAGCAGTTCTTC. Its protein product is CASSLEQGQYNEQFF. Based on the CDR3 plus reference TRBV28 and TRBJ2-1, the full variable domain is DVKVTQSSRYLVKRTGEKVFLECVQDMDHENMFWYRQDPGLGLRLIYFSYDVKMKEKGDIPEGYSVSREKKERFSLILESASTNQTSMYLCASSLEQGQYNEQFFGPGTRLTVL.

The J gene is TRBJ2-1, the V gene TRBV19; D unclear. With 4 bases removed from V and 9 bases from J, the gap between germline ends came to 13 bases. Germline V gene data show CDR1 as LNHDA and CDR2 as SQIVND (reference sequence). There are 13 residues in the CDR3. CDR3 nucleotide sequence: TGTGCCAGTAGTACCCCCGTGGGCCTTGAGCAGTTCTTC. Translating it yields CASSTPVGLEQFF.

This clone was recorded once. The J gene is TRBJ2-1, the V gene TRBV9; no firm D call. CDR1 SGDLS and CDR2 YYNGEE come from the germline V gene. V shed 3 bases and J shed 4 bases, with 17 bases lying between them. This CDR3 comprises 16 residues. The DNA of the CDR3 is TGTGCCAGCAGCGAGATGTCGGGTTCGGGTTACAATGAGCAGTTCTTC. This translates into CASSEMSGSGYNEQFF.

In DNA, the CDR3 is TGTGCCAGCATACAGGATCCCTACAATGAGCAGTTCTTC. This translates into CASIQDPYNEQFF. The genes are TRBV2 and TRBJ2-1; the D gene is possibly TRBD1 (5 bases). V was trimmed by 7 bases and J by 2 bases, leaving 9 bases between them. Germline-derived CDR1 and CDR2 are SNHLY and FYNNEI. The CDR3 has 13 amino acids.

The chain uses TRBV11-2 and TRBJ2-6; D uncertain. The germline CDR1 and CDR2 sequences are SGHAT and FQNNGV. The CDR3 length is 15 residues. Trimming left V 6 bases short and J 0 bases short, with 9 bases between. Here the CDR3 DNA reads TGTGCCAGCAGACCACAGCCCTCTGGGGCCAACGTCCTGACTTTC. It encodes CASRPQPSGANVLTF.

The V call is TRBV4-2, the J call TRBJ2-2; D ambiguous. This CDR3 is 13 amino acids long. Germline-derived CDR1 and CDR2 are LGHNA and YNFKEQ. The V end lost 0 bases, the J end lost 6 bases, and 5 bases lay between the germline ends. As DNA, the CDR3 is TGTGCCAGCAGCCAAGATCTCGCCGGGGAGCTGTTTTTT. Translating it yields CASSQDLAGELFF.

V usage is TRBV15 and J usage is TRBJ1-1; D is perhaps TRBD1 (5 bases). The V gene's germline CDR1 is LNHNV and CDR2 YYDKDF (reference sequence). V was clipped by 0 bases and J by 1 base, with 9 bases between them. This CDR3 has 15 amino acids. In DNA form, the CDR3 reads TGTGCCACCAGCAGAGAGCGACAGCGGAACACTGAAGCTTTCTTT. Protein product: CATSRERQRNTEAFF.

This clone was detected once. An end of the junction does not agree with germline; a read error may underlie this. CDR3 sequence: CASTRIGGTGSVF. Written as DNA, the CDR3 is TGTGCCAGTACCCGAATAGGGGGGACAGGAAGTGTCTTC. V is TRBV19 and J is TRBJ2-1; TRBD1 matches at 8 bases. CDR1 is LNHDA and CDR2 is SQIVND in the germline V gene (reference sequence). This CDR3 contains 13 residues.

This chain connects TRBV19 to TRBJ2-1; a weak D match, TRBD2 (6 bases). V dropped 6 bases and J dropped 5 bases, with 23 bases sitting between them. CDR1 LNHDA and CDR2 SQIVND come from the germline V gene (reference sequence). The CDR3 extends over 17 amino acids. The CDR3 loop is CASSRTILAAPNNEQFF. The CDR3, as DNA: TGTGCCAGTAGCCGTACAATACTAGCCGCCCCTAACAATGAGCAGTTCTTC.

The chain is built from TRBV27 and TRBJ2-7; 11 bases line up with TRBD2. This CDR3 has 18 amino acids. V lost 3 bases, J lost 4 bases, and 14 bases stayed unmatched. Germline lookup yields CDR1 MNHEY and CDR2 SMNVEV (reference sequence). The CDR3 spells CASSFSFLTSGSTYEQYF. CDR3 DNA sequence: TGTGCCAGCAGTTTTTCCTTCCTTACTAGCGGGAGCACTTACGAGCAGTACTTC.

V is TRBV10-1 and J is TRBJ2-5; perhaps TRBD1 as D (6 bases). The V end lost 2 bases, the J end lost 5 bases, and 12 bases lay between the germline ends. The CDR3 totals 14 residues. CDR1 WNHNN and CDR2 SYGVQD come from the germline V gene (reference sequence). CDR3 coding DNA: TGCGCCAGCAGTGAGAACAGGGTATGGGAGACCCAGTACTTC. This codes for CASSENRVWETQYF.